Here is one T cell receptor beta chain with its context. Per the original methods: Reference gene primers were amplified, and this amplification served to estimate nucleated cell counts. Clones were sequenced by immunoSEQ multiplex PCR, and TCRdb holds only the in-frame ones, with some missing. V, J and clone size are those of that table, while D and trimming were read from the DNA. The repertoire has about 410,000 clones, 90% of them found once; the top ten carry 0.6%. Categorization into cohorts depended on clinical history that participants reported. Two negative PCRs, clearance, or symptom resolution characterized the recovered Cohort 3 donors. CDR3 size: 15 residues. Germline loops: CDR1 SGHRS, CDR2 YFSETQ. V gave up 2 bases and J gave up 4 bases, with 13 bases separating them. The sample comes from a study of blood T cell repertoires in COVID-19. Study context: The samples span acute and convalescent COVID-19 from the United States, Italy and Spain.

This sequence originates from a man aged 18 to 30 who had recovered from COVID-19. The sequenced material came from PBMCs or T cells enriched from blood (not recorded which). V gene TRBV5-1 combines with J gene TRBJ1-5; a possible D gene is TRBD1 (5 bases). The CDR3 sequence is CASSFTAGGNQPQHF. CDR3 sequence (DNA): TGCGCCAGCAGCTTTACGGCGGGGGGGAATCAGCCCCAGCATTTT.